The 13 T cell receptor beta chains presented below share a single source sample, sequenced in a study of patients and donors after allogeneic stem cell transplantation. MiXCR was run by TCRdb on the RT-PCR reads, yielding one entry per CDR3 protein. Among approximately 60,000 distinct CDR3 sequences listed, about an eighth were seen once. The specimen sequenced was blood, either unsorted or a sorted T cell fraction (not recorded which). The source of these receptors is a human donor who was either an allogeneic HSCT recipient or a stem cell or donor lymphocyte infusion donor (not recorded which). It is not recorded whose cells these are; they may come from a transplant donor.

This clonotype was seen many times. The V call is TRBV7-6, the J call TRBJ1-2; TRBD1 might be the D (6 bases). The V gene lost 1 base and the J gene lost 7 bases, with 10 bases spanning the gap. Germline V gene lookup returns CDR1 SGHVS and CDR2 FNYEAQ. The CDR3 totals 13 residues. The CDR3 is CASSLGAGVGYTF. CDR3 nucleotide sequence: TGTGCCAGCAGCTTAGGGGCAGGGGTTGGCTACACCTTC.

The rearrangement joins TRBV27 to TRBJ2-7; D possibly corresponds to TRBD2 (6 bases). The CDR3 has 14 residues. Germline CDR1 reads MNHEY; CDR2 reads SMNVEV (reference sequence). Trimming shortened V by 0 bases and J by 1 base, and 7 bases separated the two germline ends. The CDR3 nucleotides read TGTGCCAGCAGTTTATCGGAGGGATCCTACGAGCAGTACTTC. Its translation: CASSLSEGSYEQYF.

On this clonotype itself: A much larger clone differs from this one at a single base, so this may be a read error. Likely a read error: the CDR3 ends without its conserved phenylalanine or tryptophan. The chain couples TRBV4-2 to TRBJ1-1, with a weak D call TRBD1 (5 bases). Trimming removed 0 bases from V and 6 bases from J, with 11 bases in between. The CDR3 runs 14 residues. Germline CDR1 reads LGHNA; CDR2 reads YNFKEQ. The CDR3 loop is CASSQDRGGPEAFL. The CDR3, as DNA: TGTGCCAGCAGCCAAGATCGGGGGGGACCTGAAGCTTTCTTG.

V and J are TRBV21-1 and TRBJ2-6. TRBV21-1 has pseudogene status. The CDR3 covers 13 residues. The CDR3 region has the DNA TGTGCCAGCGGGCTCTCTGTGGCCAACGTCCTGACTTTC. This translates into CASGLSVANVLTF.

This clonotype turned up a few times. CDR3 loop: CASSGGGSDTQYF. CDR3 nucleotide sequence: TGTGCCAGCAGTGGGGGGGGTTCGGATACGCAGTATTTT. The chain combines TRBV6-4 with TRBJ2-3; 7 positions agree with TRBD2. This CDR3 is built from 13 residues. In germline, CDR1 is MRHNA, CDR2 SNTAGT. V dropped 4 bases and J dropped 6; count of bases not matched to a gene: 4.

This clonotype was counted ten times or more. The genes are TRBV20-1 and TRBJ2-7, with D possibly matching TRBD1 (6 bases). Germline V gives CDR1 DFQATT, CDR2 SNEGSKA (reference sequence). This CDR3 region has 14 residues. Trimming cost V 4 bases and J 3 bases, with 16 bases left between them. This CDR3 reads CSAKDSSLHYEQYF. CDR3 DNA: TGCAGTGCTAAGGACAGCAGCCTTCACTACGAGCAGTACTTC.

This clonotype was seen at least ten times. The J gene is TRBJ2-3, the V gene TRBV7-2; no firm D call. This CDR3 spans 16 amino acids. V was pared by 5 bases and J by 1 base, with 16 bases between. Germline CDR1 is SGHTA and CDR2 is FQGNSA. The CDR3 DNA follows: TGTGCCAGCAGCCTATTCATGGATATCGGCACAGATACGCAGTATTTT. Translation: CASSLFMDIGTDTQYF.

This clonotype was counted a few times. The J gene is TRBJ2-7, the V gene TRBV9; 8 positions match TRBD1. V was pared by 4 bases and J by 1 base, with 4 bases of the junction left unmatched. This CDR3 region has 14 residues. Germline V gives CDR1 SGDLS, CDR2 YYNGEE. The CDR3 spells CASSLTGGSYEQYF. The CDR3 coding sequence is TGTGCCAGCAGCCTTACAGGGGGTTCCTACGAGCAGTACTTC.

A few counts support this clonotype. The chain couples TRBV6-5 to TRBJ2-5; 11 bases are a match to TRBD2. CDR1 is MNHEY and CDR2 is SVGAGI in the germline V gene. J gave up 5 bases and V 0 bases, and 5 bases lay outside the gene matches. This CDR3 is 16 amino acids long. In nucleotides, the CDR3 is TGTGCCAGCAGTTACTCCTGGGTAGCGGGAGGGGAGACCCAGTACTTC. Protein: CASSYSWVAGGETQYF.

This clonotype was recorded at least ten times. This sequence joins TRBV10-1 and TRBJ2-7, with 10 nucleotides matching TRBD2. There are 13 residues in the CDR3. The germline V gene encodes CDR1 WNHNN and CDR2 SYGVQD (reference sequence). Losses at the gene ends were 4 bases for V and 5 bases for J; bases not matched to a gene: 2. CDR3 sequence reads: CASSVLAGDEQYF. The CDR3 nucleotides are TGCGCCAGCAGTGTTCTAGCGGGAGACGAGCAGTACTTC.

The table lists this clonotype with a few counts. The chain couples TRBV4-1 to TRBJ2-1; 10 bases are shared with TRBD2. The CDR3 sequence is 14 residues long. Germline V CDR1 and CDR2: MGHRA, YSYEKL. J was trimmed by 8 bases and V by 1 base; bases with no gene match: 2. The CDR3 loop is CASSQGTSGHEQFF. DNA for the CDR3: TGCGCCAGCAGCCAAGGGACTAGCGGTCATGAGCAGTTCTTC.

Comments on this clonotype: The junction and the germline gene differ at one end; a read error may be behind it. V and J are TRBV6-5 and TRBJ2-1; D is undetermined. The CDR3 covers 16 residues. Germline assignment: CDR1 MNHEY and CDR2 SVGAGI. The DNA for the CDR3 is TGTGCCGGCAGTTACGATGGCGGCCGTACCTACAATGAGCAGTTCTTC. Its translation is CAGSYDGGRTYNEQFF.

In its sample, this clonotype was seen many times. The chain uses TRBV10-2 and TRBJ2-5, with D maybe TRBD1 (7 bases). Germline-derived CDR1 and CDR2 are WSHSY and SAAADI. Trimming took off 7 bases at V and 4 bases at J, with 13 bases between the two ends. The CDR3 is made up of 13 amino acids. CDR3 protein: CASTFQGGETQYF. The CDR3 DNA follows: TGCGCCAGCACTTTTCAGGGGGGAGAGACCCAGTACTTC.